These 23 T cell receptor beta chains were sequenced from one sample in a study of T cells in Graves' hyperthyroidism and ophthalmopathy. TCR beta CDR3 region amplification was performed from RNA transcripts. HTBI primers were the set used in a first-round RT-PCR of the TCR CDR3. TCRdb reprocessed the multiplex PCR reads with MiXCR, giving one entry per CDR3 protein. The sample includes fewer than 250,000 distinct CDR3 sequences, approximately 23% seen only once; the top ten take about a third. The sequencing sample was made of blood. The receptor source for this set is a woman between 40 and 55 years old with Graves' ophthalmopathy.

This clonotype appeared a single time. The chain couples TRBV6-1 to TRBJ2-7, with 7 bases identical to TRBD1. V lost 8 bases, J lost 2 bases, and 6 bases stayed unmatched. The germline V gene has CDR1 MNHNS and CDR2 SASEGT. CDR3 length equals 13 residues. In nucleotides, the CDR3 is TGTGCCAGCCGAAGGGACAGCCCCTACGAGCAGTACTTC. Translation: CASRRDSPYEQYF.

The table lists this clonotype with many counts. V is TRBV27 and J is TRBJ2-6; D remains unclear. This CDR3 is 15 amino acids long. Deletions cut 6 bases from V and 0 bases from J, with 9 bases between. Germline CDR1 is MNHEY and CDR2 is SMNVEV (reference sequence). CDR3 sequence (DNA): TGTGCCAGCAGCAACGGTTTCTCTGGGGCCAACGTCCTGACTTTC. Its translation is CASSNGFSGANVLTF.

This clonotype occurred many times. V and J are TRBV6-1 and TRBJ1-5, with 8 bases lining up with TRBD1. The CDR3 length is 13 residues. Germline V gene sequence: CDR1 MNHNS, CDR2 SASEGT. The V segment lost 6 bases and the J segment 7 bases; nucleotides outside the gene matches: 5. CDR3 loop: CASRETGVQPQHF. DNA of the CDR3: TGTGCCAGCAGGGAGACAGGGGTCCAGCCCCAGCATTTT.

This clonotype was counted many times. CDR3 DNA sequence: TGTGCCAGCAGCTTCCAGGGGACGCCCCAGCATTTT. Protein sequence: CASSFQGTPQHF. The chain couples TRBV7-9 to TRBJ1-5, with D perhaps matching TRBD1 (6 bases). Trimming left V 3 bases short and J 9 bases short, with 9 bases between. Germline V gene data show CDR1 as SEHNR and CDR2 as FQNEAQ (reference sequence). The CDR3 extends over 12 amino acids. The complete variable domain, with remaining parts taken from reference TRBV7-9 and TRBJ1-5, reads DTGVSQNPRHKITKRGQNVTFRCDPISEHNRLYWYRQTLGQGPEFLTYFQNEAQLEKSRLLSDRFSAERPKGSFSTLEIQRTEQGDSAMYLCASSFQGTPQHFGDGTRLSIL.

The chain uses TRBV6-1 and TRBJ2-5; D is possibly TRBD1 or TRBD2 (5 bases each). CDR3 length: 15 residues. Trimming removed 1 base at V and 2 bases at J, with 11 bases between. CDR1 and CDR2 from the germline V gene are MNHNS and SASEGT. The CDR3 here is CASSEVGGLQETQYF. CDR3 DNA: TGTGCCAGCAGTGAAGTTGGGGGTTTGCAAGAGACCCAGTACTTC.

This clonotype was counted at least ten times. V and J are TRBV7-2 and TRBJ2-7, with TRBD2 matching 12 bases. This CDR3 spans 15 amino acids. Germline assignment: CDR1 SGHTA and CDR2 FQGNSA. The V and J ends lost 3 bases and 5 bases, in that order; junction bases with no gene match: 5. In DNA form, the CDR3 reads TGTGCCAGCAGCTTGACTAGCGGGAGTTTCCACGAGCAGTACTTC. Translating it yields CASSLTSGSFHEQYF.

This clonotype appeared many times. The rearrangement joins TRBV4-2 to TRBJ2-7, with TRBD2 matching 13 bases. Trimming took 0 bases from V and 6 from J; bases not matched to a gene: 5. Germline V gene sequence: CDR1 LGHNA, CDR2 YNFKEQ. The CDR3 is 16 amino acids. The CDR3 spells CASSQEGLAGAPEQYF. The CDR3 nucleotides are TGTGCCAGCAGCCAAGAAGGACTAGCGGGAGCCCCCGAGCAGTACTTC.

This clonotype was found many times. V and J are TRBV3-1 and TRBJ2-7, with 9 positions matching TRBD1. J lost 6 bases, V lost 2 bases, and 5 bases had no gene match. CDR3 length: 14 residues. The germline V gene has CDR1 LGHDT and CDR2 YNNKEL (reference sequence). CDR3 region: CASSQRTGAGEQYF. The CDR3 DNA reads as TGTGCCAGCAGCCAACGGACAGGGGCCGGCGAGCAGTACTTC.

The gene calls are TRBV24-1 and TRBJ2-7, with a weak D call TRBD1 (5 bases). This CDR3 comprises 13 residues. In germline, CDR1 is KGHDR, CDR2 SFDVKD. Trimming pared 11 bases from V and 3 bases from J, leaving 16 bases between. Here the CDR3 reads CASNPTGNYEQYF. The CDR3 nucleotides read TGTGCCAGCAATCCTACAGGAAACTACGAGCAGTACTTC.

This clonotype has ten or more counts. The chain combines TRBV9 with TRBJ2-2, with TRBD2 as a possible D gene (6 bases). V was clipped by 0 bases and J by 4 bases, with 10 bases between them. There are 15 residues in the CDR3. The germline V gene encodes CDR1 SGDLS and CDR2 YYNGEE. The CDR3 protein is CASSVDSGGTGELFF. CDR3 bases: TGTGCCAGCAGCGTAGATAGCGGAGGCACCGGGGAGCTGTTTTTT. Drawing the rest from reference TRBV9 and TRBJ2-2, the complete variable domain is DSGVTQTPKHLITATGQRVTLRCSPRSGDLSVYWYQQSLDQGLQFLIQYYNGEERAKGNILERFSAQQFPDLHSELNLSSLELGDSALYFCASSVDSGGTGELFFGEGSRLTVL.

The rearrangement links TRBV7-8 to TRBJ2-7, with D possibly TRBD1 on 5 matching bases. V lost 4 bases to trimming and J lost 0 bases, with 10 bases between them. Germline V gives CDR1 SGHVS, CDR2 FQNEAQ. The CDR3 sequence is 14 residues long. In DNA form, the CDR3 reads TGTGCCAGCAGCTACAGGTACTACTCCTACGAGCAGTACTTC. As protein: CASSYRYYSYEQYF.

The chain combines TRBV27 with TRBJ1-1; 11 bases are a match to TRBD1. CDR1 is MNHEY and CDR2 is SMNVEV in the germline V gene (reference sequence). This CDR3 comprises 15 residues. V was clipped by 7 bases and J by 5 bases; unmatched bases: 9. CDR3 sequence: CASKGTGGMWTEAFF. The CDR3 DNA is TGTGCCAGCAAAGGGACAGGGGGGATGTGGACTGAAGCTTTCTTT.

This clonotype was detected ten times or more. The rearrangement joins TRBV7-9 to TRBJ2-5; no clear D. V was shortened by 4 bases and J by 4 bases, with 7 bases between the two germline ends. Germline values: CDR1 SEHNR, CDR2 FQNEAQ (reference sequence). CDR3 length: 12 amino acids. CDR3 in DNA: TGTGCCAGCAGCTCCCAAGTAGAGACCCAGTACTTC. Encoded protein: CASSSQVETQYF.

In its sample, this clonotype was seen many times. This chain links TRBV15 with TRBJ2-7; TRBD2 matches 11 bases. Germline V gene data show CDR1 as LNHNV and CDR2 as YYDKDF (reference sequence). V lost 5 bases to trimming and J lost 0 bases; unmatched junction nucleotides: 3. The CDR3 is made up of 15 amino acids. CDR3 sequence: CATSPTSGSSYEQYF. CDR3 coding DNA: TGTGCCACCAGCCCTACTAGCGGGAGCTCCTACGAGCAGTACTTC.

This clonotype was recorded many times. The V gene is TRBV13, the J gene TRBJ2-5; 13 bases agree with TRBD2. Germline-derived CDR1 and CDR2 are PRHDT and FYEKMQ (reference sequence). V was pared by 0 bases and J by 3 bases, with 1 base of the junction left unmatched. The CDR3 covers 16 residues. CDR3 sequence: CASSLGGLAGEETQYF. In nucleotides, the CDR3 is TGTGCCAGCAGCTTAGGTGGACTAGCGGGAGAAGAGACCCAGTACTTC. The entire variable domain, with the rest obtained from reference TRBV13 and TRBJ2-5, is as follows: AAGVIQSPRHLIKEKRETATLKCYPIPRHDTVYWYQQGPGQDPQFLISFYEKMQSDKGSIPDRFSAQQFSDYHSELNMSSLELGDSALYFCASSLGGLAGEETQYFGPGTRLLVL.

This clonotype has only one observation. Mismatch with germline at one junction end may stem from a read error. The chain carries TRBV10-3 and TRBJ2-7, with 9 bases lining up with TRBD1. This CDR3 spans 14 amino acids. Germline V gives CDR1 ENHRY, CDR2 SYGVKD. The CDR3 reads CAISRQGQGYEQSF. The CDR3 DNA reads as TGTGCCATCAGTCGCCAGGGACAGGGCTACGAGCAGTCCTTC.

This clonotype was found many times. V usage is TRBV12-3 or TRBV12-4 and J usage is TRBJ2-5, with D uncertain. V lost 8 bases, J lost 3 bases, and 13 bases lay in between. This CDR3 spans 13 amino acids. The CDR3 loop is CASSQRDKETQYF. The CDR3 nucleotides are TGTGCCAGCTCCCAGAGAGATAAAGAGACCCAGTACTTC.

This clonotype was observed at least ten times. The chain has TRBV9 and TRBJ2-7; D unresolved. CDR3 size: 14 residues. The V gene lost 5 bases and the J gene lost 1 base, with 13 bases spanning the gap. CDR1 SGDLS and CDR2 YYNGEE come from the germline V gene. The CDR3 DNA follows: TGTGCCAGCAGTTTTTCGGCAGGTTCCTACGAGCAGTACTTC. Translation gives CASSFSAGSYEQYF.

This clonotype was detected a few times. Germline is not matched at one junction end, which may reflect a read error. The chain uses TRBV6-1 and TRBJ2-7; perhaps TRBD2 as D (5 bases). The CDR3 has 12 residues. The germline V gene encodes CDR1 MNHNS and CDR2 SASEGT. The CDR3 DNA reads TGTGCCAGCATCTCCGAGCCTAGGGAGCAGTGCTTC. It is translated as CASISEPREQCF.

This clonotype has ten or more counts. The chain has TRBV2 and TRBJ1-5; 7 nucleotides line up with TRBD1. The CDR3 totals 16 residues. Germline-derived CDR1 and CDR2 are SNHLY and FYNNEI. V lost 0 bases and J lost 6; bases outside the gene matches: 8. The CDR3 spells CASSEAAEQGSQPQHF. As DNA, the CDR3 is TGTGCCAGCAGTGAAGCGGCCGAACAGGGGTCTCAGCCCCAGCATTTT.

Many counts were recorded for this clonotype. V gene TRBV19 combines with J gene TRBJ2-5; TRBD1 agrees at 7 bases. The CDR3 has 15 residues. After removal of 5 bases from V and 2 bases from J, the junction contained 8 bases not matched to a gene. Germline V CDR1 and CDR2: LNHDA, SQIVND (reference sequence). The CDR3 loop reads CASSAGGPAQETQYF. The DNA for the CDR3 is TGTGCCAGTAGTGCAGGGGGTCCGGCGCAAGAGACCCAGTACTTC. The variable domain in full, with the rest retrieved from reference TRBV19 and TRBJ2-5, is DGGITQSPKYLFRKEGQNVTLSCEQNLNHDAMYWYRQDPGQGLRLIYYSQIVNDFQKGDIAEGYSVSREKKESFPLTVTSAQKNPTAFYLCASSAGGPAQETQYFGPGTRLLVL.

The J gene is TRBJ2-5, the V gene TRBV7-2; D perhaps matches TRBD1 (5 bases). Between the trimmed V and J ends, which lost 1 base and 4 bases, there was a span of 13 bases. The CDR3 is 15 residues long. CDR1 is SGHTA, CDR2 FQGNSA, per germline. The chain's CDR3 is CASSLGGQGGETQYF. CDR3 bases: TGTGCCAGCAGCTTAGGAGGCCAGGGTGGAGAGACCCAGTACTTC. Full variable domain (missing parts from reference TRBV7-2 and TRBJ2-5): GAGVSQSPSNKVTEKGKDVELRCDPISGHTALYWYRQSLGQGLEFLIYFQGNSAPDKSGLPSDRFSAERTGGSVSTLTIQRTQQEDSAVYLCASSLGGQGGETQYFGPGTRLLVL.

This clonotype came up many times. The CDR3, as DNA: TGTGCCAGCAGCCTCGGGACAGACTATGGCTACACCTTC. It translates to CASSLGTDYGYTF. This chain uses TRBV28 with TRBJ1-2; TRBD1 aligns across 7 bases. The germline CDR1 and CDR2 sequences are MDHEN and SYDVKM. Unmatched junction bases numbered 4, after V lost 6 bases and J lost 3 bases. The CDR3 is 13 residues long.